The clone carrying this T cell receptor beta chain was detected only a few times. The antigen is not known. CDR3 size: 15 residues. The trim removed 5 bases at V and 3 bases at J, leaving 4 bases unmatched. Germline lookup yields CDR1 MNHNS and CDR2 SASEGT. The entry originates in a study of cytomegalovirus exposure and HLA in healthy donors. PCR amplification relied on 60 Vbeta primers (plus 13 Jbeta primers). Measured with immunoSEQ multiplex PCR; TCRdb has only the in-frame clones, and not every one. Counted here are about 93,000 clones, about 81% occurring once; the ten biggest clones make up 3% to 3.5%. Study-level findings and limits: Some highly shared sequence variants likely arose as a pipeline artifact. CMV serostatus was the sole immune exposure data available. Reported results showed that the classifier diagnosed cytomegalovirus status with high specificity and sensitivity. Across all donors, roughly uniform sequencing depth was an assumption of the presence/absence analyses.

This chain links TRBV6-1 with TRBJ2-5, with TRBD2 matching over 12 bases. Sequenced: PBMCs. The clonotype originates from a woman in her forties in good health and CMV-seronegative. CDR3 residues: CASSRRLAGEETQYF. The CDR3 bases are TGTGCCAGCAGTAGGCGACTAGCGGGAGAAGAGACCCAGTACTTC.